The 22 T cell receptor beta chains below were found in one sample sequenced in a study of early T cells in non-severe SARS-CoV-2 infection. TCRdb recomputed calls from the 5' RACE reads with MiXCR, one row per CDR3 protein. This table holds 50,000 to 85,000 distinct CDR3 sequences, 9.1% found once. Specimen: whole blood. The receptors here all came from an adult who was a healthcare worker with PCR-confirmed SARS-CoV-2 infection or an uninfected control (not recorded which).

The gene calls are TRBV20-1 and TRBJ2-1; 8 bases line up with TRBD2. The germline V gene has CDR1 DFQATT and CDR2 SNEGSKA (reference sequence). Trimming cost V 2 bases and J 10 bases; bases outside gene matches: 13. This CDR3 has 15 amino acids. This CDR3 reads CSARIAGGLFREQFF. The CDR3 DNA is TGCAGTGCTAGAATTGCGGGAGGACTTTTTAGGGAGCAGTTCTTC.

This clonotype occurred a few times. The chain employs TRBV7-6 and TRBJ2-5, with a tentative D call TRBD1 (6 bases). CDR1 and CDR2 (germline): SGHVS, FNYEAQ. The V and J ends lost 4 bases and 1 base respectively, with 10 bases between them. The CDR3 runs to 14 residues. The CDR3 spells CASSYGTFQETQYF. The CDR3 region has the DNA TGTGCCAGCAGCTACGGGACATTCCAAGAGACCCAGTACTTC.

This clonotype was seen more than once but under ten times. CDR3 nucleotide sequence: TGTGCCAGCAGCTCCCAGGCTAGGGGCCTCAACGAGCAGTACTTC. Amino acid sequence: CASSSQARGLNEQYF. The chain has TRBV9 and TRBJ2-7; possibly TRBD1 for D (5 bases). Trimming cost V 4 bases and J 5 bases, with 19 bases left between them. The V gene's germline CDR1 is SGDLS and CDR2 YYNGEE. This CDR3 has 15 residues.

The DNA of the CDR3 is TGCAGCGTCAGACAGGGGGCCGACTATGGCTACACCTTC. Protein product: CSVRQGADYGYTF. The rearrangement joins TRBV29-1 to TRBJ1-2; 10 nucleotides align to TRBD1. Germline values: CDR1 SQVTM, CDR2 ANQGSEA. The CDR3 loop spans 13 amino acids. J lost 3 bases, V lost 6 bases, and 4 bases had no gene match.

The sample holds a few counts of this clonotype. V gene TRBV4-3 combines with J gene TRBJ2-1; 14 bases align to TRBD2. The CDR3 extends over 18 amino acids. The germline V gene has CDR1 LGHNA and CDR2 YSLEER. The trim removed 1 base at V and 0 bases at J, leaving 2 bases unmatched. The DNA of the CDR3 is TGCGCCAGCAGCCAAGGTGGGACTAGCGGGGGCTCCTACAATGAGCAGTTCTTC. Its translation: CASSQGGTSGGSYNEQFF.

The sample holds many counts of this clonotype. The chain is built from TRBV7-2 and TRBJ2-1; D not certain. The CDR3 totals 13 residues. The germline V and J ends were trimmed by 3 bases and 6 bases, with 9 bases remaining between them. Germline V lookup: CDR1 SGHTA, CDR2 FQGNSA. In DNA form, the CDR3 reads TGTGCCAGCAGCTTTACGGCCTTCAATGAGCAGTTCTTC. It is translated as CASSFTAFNEQFF.

This rearrangement joins TRBV12-3 or TRBV12-4 to TRBJ1-2; TRBD1 aligns across 9 bases. CDR3 length: 15 amino acids. The ends lost 4 bases at V and 3 bases at J; junction bases unmatched: 6. As DNA, the CDR3 is TGTGCCAGCAGTTCGGGACAGGGAGGCCACTATGGCTACACCTTC. Translated, it gives CASSSGQGGHYGYTF.

There are many counts of this clonotype. The gene calls are TRBV5-4 and TRBJ2-3; 10 nucleotides agree with TRBD2. The CDR3 is made up of 17 amino acids. With 0 bases clipped from V and 1 base from J, the junction kept 5 bases outside the gene matches. CDR1 SGHNT and CDR2 YYREEE come from the germline V gene (reference sequence). The CDR3, as DNA: TGTGCCAGCAGCTTGGTGGTAGCGGGAGGCGGCACAGATACGCAGTATTTT. It codes for CASSLVVAGGGTDTQYF.

This chain joins TRBV20-1 and TRBJ2-5; 13 bases match TRBD2. The CDR3 extends over 14 amino acids. Looked up from germline, CDR1 is DFQATT and CDR2 is SNEGSKA (reference sequence). Trimming removed 5 bases from V and 2 bases from J; junction bases left unmatched: 2. CDR3 DNA: TGCAGTGCTGGGGGACTAGCGGGACAAGAGACCCAGTACTTC. Amino acid sequence: CSAGGLAGQETQYF.

This clonotype was seen a handful of times. The chain employs TRBV28 and TRBJ2-7; 8 bases align to TRBD2. CDR3 size: 14 residues. V dropped 5 bases and J dropped 4; count of bases not matched to a gene: 7. Germline CDR1 and CDR2: MDHEN and SYDVKM. The CDR3 is CASSPGGEGYEQYF. CDR3 sequence (DNA): TGTGCCAGCAGTCCCGGGGGGGAAGGATACGAGCAGTACTTC.

The rearrangement uses TRBV5-6 and TRBJ1-4; unclear D gene. The CDR3 is made up of 14 amino acids. The germline V and J ends were trimmed by 2 bases and 8 bases, with 13 bases remaining between them. Germline V gene data show CDR1 as SGHDT and CDR2 as YYEEEE. The CDR3 nucleotides are TGTGCCAGCAGCTTTCGGGAAGCCGGAGAAAAACTGTTTTTT. Translated: CASSFREAGEKLFF.

This clonotype was recorded at least ten times. The chain links TRBV28 to TRBJ2-3, with D possibly TRBD2 on 5 matching bases. This CDR3 has 16 residues. From germline, CDR1 is MDHEN and CDR2 SYDVKM. Trimming left V 1 base short and J 6 bases short, with 17 bases between. The CDR3: CASSLYRVGVGDTQYF. For the CDR3, the DNA is TGTGCCAGCAGTTTATACCGCGTCGGGGTAGGGGATACGCAGTATTTT. Filled out from reference TRBV28 and TRBJ2-3, the complete variable domain reads DVKVTQSSRYLVKRTGEKVFLECVQDMDHENMFWYRQDPGLGLRLIYFSYDVKMKEKGDIPEGYSVSREKKERFSLILESASTNQTSMYLCASSLYRVGVGDTQYFGPGTRLTVL.

This clonotype showed up just a few times. The chain combines TRBV18 with TRBJ2-3; the D is unclear. This CDR3 spans 14 amino acids. Trimming stripped 0 bases from V and 0 bases from J, with 4 bases between. CDR1 is KGHSH, CDR2 LQKENI, per germline. This chain's CDR3 is CASSPPLSTDTQYF. CDR3 bases: TGTGCCAGCTCACCACCGCTAAGCACAGATACGCAGTATTTT.

This chain connects TRBV10-3 to TRBJ2-7; 8 bases line up with TRBD1. CDR3 length: 14 amino acids. Germline CDR1 reads ENHRY; CDR2 reads SYGVKD. The ends lost 6 bases at V and 2 bases at J; junction bases unmatched: 6. CDR3 amino acids: CAISPGTGTYEQYF. In DNA, the CDR3 is TGTGCCATCAGCCCCGGGACAGGTACCTACGAGCAGTACTTC.

V and J are TRBV30 and TRBJ2-5; D is unresolved. CDR1 and CDR2 (germline): GTSNPN, SVGIG (reference sequence). The CDR3 runs 13 residues. The V end lost 0 bases, the J end lost 0 bases, and 5 bases lay between the germline ends. The CDR3 DNA sequence: TGTGCCTGGAGTGTGCAGTACCAAGAGACCCAGTACTTC. It encodes CAWSVQYQETQYF.

Ten or more counts support this clonotype. The rearrangement joins TRBV7-2 to TRBJ1-6, with D maybe TRBD1 (5 bases). Germline lookup yields CDR1 SGHTA and CDR2 FQGNSA. Trimming removed 1 base from V and 5 bases from J, with 9 bases in between. This CDR3 has 15 amino acids. CDR3 amino acids: CASSLVVGDNSPLHF. Written as DNA, the CDR3 is TGTGCCAGCAGCTTAGTGGTGGGGGATAATTCACCCCTCCACTTT.

This clonotype has only a few counts. V gene TRBV7-7 combines with J gene TRBJ2-5; 12 bases align to TRBD2. Germline values: CDR1 SSHAT, CDR2 FNYEAQ (reference sequence). The J segment lost 4 bases and the V segment lost 5 bases, leaving 2 bases of the junction unmatched. The CDR3 extends over 14 amino acids. The CDR3 loop reads CASSPGLAGETQYF. In DNA form, the CDR3 reads TGTGCCAGCAGCCCGGGACTAGCGGGAGAGACCCAGTACTTC. The complete variable domain, with remaining parts taken from reference TRBV7-7 and TRBJ2-5, reads GAGVSQSPRYKVTKRGQDVTLRCDPISSHATLYWYQQALGQGPEFLTYFNYEAQPDKSGLPSDRFSAERPEGSISTLTIQRTEQRDSAMYRCASSPGLAGETQYFGPGTRLLVL.

The J gene is TRBJ1-4, the V gene TRBV2; D is ambiguous. Germline CDR1 and CDR2: SNHLY and FYNNEI. V was cut by 8 bases and J by 5 bases, with 9 bases left in between. The CDR3 spans 12 residues. The CDR3 region is CASGNTNEKLFF. The CDR3 DNA follows: TGTGCCAGCGGGAACACAAATGAAAAACTGTTTTTT.

Ten or more counts support this clonotype. The chain is built from TRBV7-2 and TRBJ2-7; 7 positions agree with TRBD1. Germline CDR1 reads SGHTA; CDR2 reads FQGNSA. V shed 5 bases and J 2 bases; nucleotides not matched to a gene: 6. The CDR3 has 14 amino acids. This chain's CDR3 is CASSPAGTAYEQYF. In DNA form, the CDR3 reads TGTGCCAGCAGCCCAGCCGGGACAGCCTACGAGCAGTACTTC. The full variable domain, its missing parts supplied by reference TRBV7-2 and TRBJ2-7, is GAGVSQSPSNKVTEKGKDVELRCDPISGHTALYWYRQSLGQGLEFLIYFQGNSAPDKSGLPSDRFSAERTGGSVSTLTIQRTQQEDSAVYLCASSPAGTAYEQYFGPGTRLTVT.

This clonotype was seen ten or more times. The genes are TRBV11-2 and TRBJ2-6, with no clear D. CDR1 SGHAT and CDR2 FQNNGV come from the germline V gene. CDR3 size: 14 residues. Trimming left V 2 bases short and J 0 bases short, with 2 bases between. CDR3: CASSLNSGANVLTF. The CDR3 bases are TGTGCCAGCAGCTTAAACTCTGGGGCCAACGTCCTGACTTTC.

The V gene is TRBV12-3 or TRBV12-4, the J gene TRBJ2-2; a weak D match, TRBD1 (5 bases). The CDR3 runs 15 residues. V lost 3 bases, J lost 3 bases, and 11 bases lay in between. CDR3 amino acids: CASSFQGADTGELFF. The CDR3 coding sequence is TGTGCCAGCAGTTTTCAAGGGGCGGACACCGGGGAGCTGTTTTTT.

This clonotype was recorded a few times. The rearrangement joins TRBV28 to TRBJ2-7; 7 bases fit TRBD2. CDR3 size: 14 residues. V shed 8 bases, J shed 5 bases, and the junction held 12 bases outside the gene matches. Germline-derived CDR1 and CDR2 are MDHEN and SYDVKM. CDR3 protein: CASGSSGRRHEQYF. As DNA, the CDR3 is TGTGCCAGCGGTTCTAGCGGACGCCGCCACGAGCAGTACTTC.